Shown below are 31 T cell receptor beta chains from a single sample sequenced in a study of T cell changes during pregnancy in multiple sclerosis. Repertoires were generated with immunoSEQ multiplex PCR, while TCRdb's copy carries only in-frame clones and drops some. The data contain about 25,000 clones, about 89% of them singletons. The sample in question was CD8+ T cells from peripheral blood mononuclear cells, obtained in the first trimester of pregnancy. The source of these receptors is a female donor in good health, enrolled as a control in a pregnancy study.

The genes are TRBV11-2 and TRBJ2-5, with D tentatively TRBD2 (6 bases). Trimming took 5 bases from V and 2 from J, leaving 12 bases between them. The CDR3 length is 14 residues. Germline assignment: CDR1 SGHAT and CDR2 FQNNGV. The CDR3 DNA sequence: TGTGCCAGCAGCCCCGGGGGTCCTCAAGAGACCCAGTACTTC. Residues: CASSPGGPQETQYF.

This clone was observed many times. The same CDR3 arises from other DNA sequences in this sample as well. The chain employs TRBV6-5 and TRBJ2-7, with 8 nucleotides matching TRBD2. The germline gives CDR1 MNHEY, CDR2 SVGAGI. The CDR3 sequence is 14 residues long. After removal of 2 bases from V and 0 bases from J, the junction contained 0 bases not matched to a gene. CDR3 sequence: CASSYGTSSYEQYF. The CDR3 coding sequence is TGTGCCAGCAGTTACGGGACTAGCTCCTACGAGCAGTACTTC.

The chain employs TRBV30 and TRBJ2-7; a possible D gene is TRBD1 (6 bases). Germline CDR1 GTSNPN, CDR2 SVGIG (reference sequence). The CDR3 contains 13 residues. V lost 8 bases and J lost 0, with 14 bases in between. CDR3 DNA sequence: TGTGCCACAGAACAGGGAACCTCCTACGAGCAGTACTTC. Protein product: CATEQGTSYEQYF.

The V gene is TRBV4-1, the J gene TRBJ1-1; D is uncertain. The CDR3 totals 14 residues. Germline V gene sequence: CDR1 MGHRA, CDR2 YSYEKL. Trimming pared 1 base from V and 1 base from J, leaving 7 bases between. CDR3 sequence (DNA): TGCGCCAGCAGCCAAGTTACAGAGAACACTGAAGCTTTCTTT. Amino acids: CASSQVTENTEAFF.

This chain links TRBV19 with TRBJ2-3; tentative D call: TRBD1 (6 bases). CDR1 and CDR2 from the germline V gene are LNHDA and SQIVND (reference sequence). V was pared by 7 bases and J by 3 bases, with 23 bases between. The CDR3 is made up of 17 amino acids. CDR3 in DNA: TGTGCCAGTACCACAGGGCTACTCATCCTTGGGACAGATACGCAGTATTTT. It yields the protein CASTTGLLILGTDTQYF.

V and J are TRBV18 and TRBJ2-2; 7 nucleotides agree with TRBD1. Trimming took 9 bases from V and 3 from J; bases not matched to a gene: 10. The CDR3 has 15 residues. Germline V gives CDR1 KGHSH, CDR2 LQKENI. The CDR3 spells CASQPTGIDTGELFF. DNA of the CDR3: TGTGCCAGTCAGCCGACAGGGATCGACACCGGGGAGCTGTTTTTT.

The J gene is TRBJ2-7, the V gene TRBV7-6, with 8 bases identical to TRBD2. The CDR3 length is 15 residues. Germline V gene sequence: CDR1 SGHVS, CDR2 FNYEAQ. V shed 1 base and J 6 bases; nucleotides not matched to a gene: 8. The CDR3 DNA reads TGTGCCAGCAGCTTAGTTGGCGGGAGCGGGGGCGAGCAGTACTTC. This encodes CASSLVGGSGGEQYF.

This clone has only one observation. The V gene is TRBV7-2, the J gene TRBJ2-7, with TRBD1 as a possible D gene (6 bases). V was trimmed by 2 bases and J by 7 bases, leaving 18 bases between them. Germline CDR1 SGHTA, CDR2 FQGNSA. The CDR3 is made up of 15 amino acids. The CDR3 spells CASSLTGTPSQEQYF. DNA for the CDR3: TGTGCCAGCAGCTTAACCGGGACACCTAGTCAAGAGCAGTACTTC.

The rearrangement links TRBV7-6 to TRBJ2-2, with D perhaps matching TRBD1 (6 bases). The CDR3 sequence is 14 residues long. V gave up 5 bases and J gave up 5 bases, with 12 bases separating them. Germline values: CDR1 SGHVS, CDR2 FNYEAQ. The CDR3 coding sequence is TGTGCCAGCAGCCTGGTACAGGGAACCGGGGAGCTGTTTTTT. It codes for CASSLVQGTGELFF.

CDR3 sequence reads: CASSFTVNTEAFF. In DNA form, the CDR3 reads TGCGCCAGCAGCTTCACAGTGAACACTGAAGCTTTCTTT. V usage is TRBV5-1 and J usage is TRBJ1-1; no clear D. This CDR3 is built from 13 residues. Germline V gives CDR1 SGHRS, CDR2 YFSETQ. V lost 2 bases and J lost 0, with 5 bases in between.

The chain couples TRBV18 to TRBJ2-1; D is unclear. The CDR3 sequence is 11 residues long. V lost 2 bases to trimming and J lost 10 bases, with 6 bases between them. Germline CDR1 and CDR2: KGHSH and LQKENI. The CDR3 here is CASSPGDEQFF. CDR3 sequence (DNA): TGTGCCAGCTCACCAGGAGACGAGCAGTTCTTC.

The CDR3 loop is CASSLFRQGGNSPLHF. The CDR3 DNA reads TGTGCCAGCAGCTTATTCCGACAGGGGGGAAATTCACCCCTCCACTTT. The chain recombines TRBV13 with TRBJ1-6; 9 nucleotides align to TRBD1. Germline-derived CDR1 and CDR2 are PRHDT and FYEKMQ (reference sequence). V lost 2 bases to trimming and J lost 7 bases; unmatched junction nucleotides: 6. The CDR3 runs to 16 residues.

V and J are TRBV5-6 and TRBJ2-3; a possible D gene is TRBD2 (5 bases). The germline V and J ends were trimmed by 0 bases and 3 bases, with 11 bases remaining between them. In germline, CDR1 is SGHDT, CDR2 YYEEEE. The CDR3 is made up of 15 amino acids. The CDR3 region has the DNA TGTGCCAGCAGCTTGGACGGAGGACGGACAGATACGCAGTATTTT. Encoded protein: CASSLDGGRTDTQYF. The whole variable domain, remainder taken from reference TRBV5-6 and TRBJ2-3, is DAGVTQSPTHLIKTRGQQVTLRCSPKSGHDTVSWYQQALGQGPQFIFQYYEEEERQRGNFPDRFSGHQFPNYSSELNVNALLLGDSALYLCASSLDGGRTDTQYFGPGTRLTVL.

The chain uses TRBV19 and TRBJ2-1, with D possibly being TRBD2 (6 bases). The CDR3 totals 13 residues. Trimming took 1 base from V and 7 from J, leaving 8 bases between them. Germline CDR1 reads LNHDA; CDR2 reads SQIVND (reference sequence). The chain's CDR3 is CASSIVAGNEQFF. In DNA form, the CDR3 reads TGTGCCAGTAGTATAGTGGCGGGGAATGAGCAGTTCTTC.

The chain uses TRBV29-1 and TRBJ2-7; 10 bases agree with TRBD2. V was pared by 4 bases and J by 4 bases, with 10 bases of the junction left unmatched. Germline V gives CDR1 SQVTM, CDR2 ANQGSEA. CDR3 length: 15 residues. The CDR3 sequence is CSVVGLAGVTYEQYF. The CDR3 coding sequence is TGCAGCGTTGTTGGGCTAGCGGGAGTTACGTACGAGCAGTACTTC.

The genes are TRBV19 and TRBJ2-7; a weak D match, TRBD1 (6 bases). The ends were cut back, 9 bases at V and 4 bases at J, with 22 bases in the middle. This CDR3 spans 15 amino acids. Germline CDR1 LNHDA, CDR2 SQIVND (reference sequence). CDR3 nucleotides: TGTGCCAGCAGGCCGAAGCAGGGGAGACCATACGAGCAGTACTTC. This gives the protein CASRPKQGRPYEQYF.

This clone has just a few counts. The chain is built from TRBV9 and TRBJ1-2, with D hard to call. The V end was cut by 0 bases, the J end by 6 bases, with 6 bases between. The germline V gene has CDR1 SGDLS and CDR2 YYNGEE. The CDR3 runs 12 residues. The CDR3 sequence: CASSVGQDGYTF. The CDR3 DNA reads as TGTGCCAGCAGCGTAGGGCAGGATGGCTACACCTTC.

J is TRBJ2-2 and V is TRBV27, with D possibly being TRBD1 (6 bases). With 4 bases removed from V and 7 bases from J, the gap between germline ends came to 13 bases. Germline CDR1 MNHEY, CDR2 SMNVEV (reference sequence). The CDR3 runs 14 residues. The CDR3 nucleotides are TGTGCCAGCAGTTACAGGGCAGTGGGCGGGGAGCTGTTTTTT. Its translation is CASSYRAVGGELFF.

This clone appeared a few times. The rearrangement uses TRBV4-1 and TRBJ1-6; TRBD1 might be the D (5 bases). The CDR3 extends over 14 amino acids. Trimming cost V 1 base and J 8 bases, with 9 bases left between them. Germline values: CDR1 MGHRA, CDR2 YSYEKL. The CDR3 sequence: CASSQARDYSPLHF. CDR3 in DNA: TGCGCCAGCAGCCAAGCCAGGGATTATTCACCCCTCCACTTT.

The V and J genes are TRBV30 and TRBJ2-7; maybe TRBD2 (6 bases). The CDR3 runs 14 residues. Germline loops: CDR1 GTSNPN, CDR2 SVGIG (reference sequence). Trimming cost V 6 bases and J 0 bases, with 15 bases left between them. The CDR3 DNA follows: TGTGCCTGTGATAGCGGAGGGAGCTCCTACGAGCAGTACTTC. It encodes CACDSGGSSYEQYF.

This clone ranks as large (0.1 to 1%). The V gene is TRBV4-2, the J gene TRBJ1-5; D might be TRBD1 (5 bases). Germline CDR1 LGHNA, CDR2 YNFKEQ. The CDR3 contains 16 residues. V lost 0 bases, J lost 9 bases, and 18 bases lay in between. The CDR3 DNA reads TGTGCCAGCAGCCAAGATTTAGGGCAGGGTAGTCGGCCCCAGCATTTT. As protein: CASSQDLGQGSRPQHF.

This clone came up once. The CDR3 spells CAWTGGLAGGTDTQYF. CDR3 DNA: TGTGCCTGGACTGGCGGTCTAGCGGGAGGGACAGATACGCAGTATTTT. The chain has TRBV30 and TRBJ2-3; 12 bases are shared with TRBD2. The CDR3 contains 16 residues. Germline V gene lookup returns CDR1 GTSNPN and CDR2 SVGIG (reference sequence). After removal of 4 bases from V and 3 bases from J, the junction contained 8 bases not matched to a gene.

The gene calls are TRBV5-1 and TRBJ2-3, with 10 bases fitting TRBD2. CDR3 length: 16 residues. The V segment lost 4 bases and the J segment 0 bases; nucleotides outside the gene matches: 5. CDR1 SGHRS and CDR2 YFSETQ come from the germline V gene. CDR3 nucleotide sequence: TGCGCCAGCAGCGCCTCTAGCGGGAGTAGCACAGATACGCAGTATTTT. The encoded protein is CASSASSGSSTDTQYF.

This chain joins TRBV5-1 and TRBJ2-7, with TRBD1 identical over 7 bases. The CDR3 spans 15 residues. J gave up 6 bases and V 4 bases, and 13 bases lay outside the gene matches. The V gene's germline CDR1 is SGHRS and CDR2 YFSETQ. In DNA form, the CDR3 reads TGCGCCAGCAGCCCCGGACAGGCCTTTGCACTCGAGCAGTACTTC. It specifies CASSPGQAFALEQYF.

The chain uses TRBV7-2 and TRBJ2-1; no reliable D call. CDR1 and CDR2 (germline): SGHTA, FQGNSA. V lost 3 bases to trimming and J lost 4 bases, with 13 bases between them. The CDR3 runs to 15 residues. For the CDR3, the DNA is TGTGCCAGCAGCTTCCGTGACACTCCTTACAATGAGCAGTTCTTC. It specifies CASSFRDTPYNEQFF.

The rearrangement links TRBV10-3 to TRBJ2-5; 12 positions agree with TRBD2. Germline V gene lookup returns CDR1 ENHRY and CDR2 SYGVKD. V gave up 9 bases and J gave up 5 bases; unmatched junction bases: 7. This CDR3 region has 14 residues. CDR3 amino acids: CAIPSGGARETQYF. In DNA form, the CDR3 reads TGTGCCATTCCTAGCGGGGGGGCCCGGGAGACCCAGTACTTC.

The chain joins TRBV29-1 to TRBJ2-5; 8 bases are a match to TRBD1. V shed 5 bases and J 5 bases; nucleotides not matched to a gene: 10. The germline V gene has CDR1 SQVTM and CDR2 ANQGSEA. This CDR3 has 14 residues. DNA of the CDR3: TGCAGCGTTACAGACTCAGGGGGCGCTGAGACCCAGTACTTC. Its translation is CSVTDSGGAETQYF.

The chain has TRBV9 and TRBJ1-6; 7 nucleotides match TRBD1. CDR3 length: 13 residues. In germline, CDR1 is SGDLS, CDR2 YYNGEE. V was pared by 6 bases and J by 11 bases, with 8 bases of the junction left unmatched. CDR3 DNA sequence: TGTGCCAGCACCCTTACCCAGGGGGCACCCCTCCACTTT. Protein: CASTLTQGAPLHF.

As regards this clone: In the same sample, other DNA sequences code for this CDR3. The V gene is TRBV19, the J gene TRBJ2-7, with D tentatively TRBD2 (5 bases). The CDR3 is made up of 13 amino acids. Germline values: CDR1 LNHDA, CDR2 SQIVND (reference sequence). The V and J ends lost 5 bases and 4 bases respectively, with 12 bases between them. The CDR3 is CASSPGLGYEQYF. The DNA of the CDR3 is TGTGCCAGTAGTCCCGGACTGGGATACGAGCAGTACTTC.

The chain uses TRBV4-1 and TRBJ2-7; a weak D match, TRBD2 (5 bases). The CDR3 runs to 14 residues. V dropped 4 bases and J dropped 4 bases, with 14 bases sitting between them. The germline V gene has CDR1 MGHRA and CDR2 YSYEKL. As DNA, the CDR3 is TGCGCCAGCAGCCCGGTATTTGGAGGTTACGAGCAGTACTTC. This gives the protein CASSPVFGGYEQYF.

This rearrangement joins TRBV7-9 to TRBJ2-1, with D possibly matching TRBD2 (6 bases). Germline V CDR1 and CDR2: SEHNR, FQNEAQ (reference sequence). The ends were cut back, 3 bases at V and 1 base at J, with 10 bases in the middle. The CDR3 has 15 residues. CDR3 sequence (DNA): TGTGCCAGCAGCTTTAGTGGGGGGTCCTACAATGAGCAGTTCTTC. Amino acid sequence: CASSFSGGSYNEQFF.